This T cell receptor beta chain was captured by sequencing in a study of human CD8 memory T cell subsets. Overall study results and limits: By Chao1 estimates, precursor exhausted T cells appeared less diverse than stem-like memory T cells. Precursor exhausted T cells and stem-like memory T cells were similarly highly diverse, while effector memory cells were not.

The length of the CDR3 is 14 residues. The germline gives CDR1 DFQATT, CDR2 SNEGSKA (reference sequence). Construction of TCR beta libraries was accomplished by means of UMI-labeled 5' RACE. TCRdb re-called the 5' RACE reads; every CDR3 protein appears as one record, without DNA. The sample table sets out about 4,900 distinct CDR3 sequences. As regards this clonotype: The antigen remains unidentified.

Sequencing was performed on CD8+ effector memory T cells (TEM) sorted from PBMCs. Subset specified: effector memory CD8 T cells, CCR7- CD45RO+ CD95+. The receptor comes from a human donor in good health. This chain uses TRBV20-1 with TRBJ2-1. CDR3 region: CSARAWESYNEQFF.